The clone carrying this T cell receptor (beta chain) was found a few times. The antigen is unknown. The sequenced template was cDNA made from the entire isolated RNA. TCRdb's copy holds only in-frame clones and misses some; the assay was immunoSEQ multiplex PCR. The table lists 600,000 to 700,000 clones, roughly 12% of them singletons. Trimming took off 4 bases at V and 8 bases at J, with 18 bases between the two ends. Germline CDR1 and CDR2: SGHDT and YYEEEE. The CDR3 contains 15 residues. The data belong to a study of beta chain features in type 1 diabetes. General study findings and limits: All four CD4+ subsets of Type 1 diabetes patients contained TCRB CDR3s that were moderately but significantly shorter.

The J gene is TRBJ1-4, the V gene TRBV5-6; tentatively, D is TRBD1 (5 bases). The material sequenced was naive CD4+ T cells from blood. This receptor was taken from a man aged 18 to 30 with type 1 diabetes. CDR3 sequence: CASSPGPPWREKLFF. The CDR3 coding sequence is TGTGCCAGCAGCCCGGGACCCCCTTGGAGGGAAAAACTGTTTTTT.